Listed below are T cell receptor beta chains from one sample, sequenced in a study of neurological immune-mediated disorders. TCRdb re-called the 5' RACE reads through MiXCR, storing one row per CDR3 protein. The sample holds roughly 45,000 distinct CDR3 sequences, roughly 14% seen once. Specimen: PBMCs. The receptors were gathered from a male donor with HTLV-1-associated myelopathy (HAM/TSP). CDR3s include the opening cysteine and the closing phenylalanine or tryptophan. The D gene is left open where the match is weak. Clone size is not always given. Where it is, it says once, few, many or a class for expanded clones.

many | TRBJ2-3 | NA | TRBV20-1 | CSARQLSVADTQYF | TGCAGTGCAAGACAGCTTTCGGTCGCAGATACGCAGTATTTT
NA | TRBJ1-1 | NA | TRBV5-1 | CASSLTGYWEAFF | TGCGCCAGCAGTCTCACAGGTTATTGGGAAGCTTTCTTT
many | TRBJ1-6 | NA | TRBV7-8 | CASRSLGGEDNSPLHF | TGTGCCAGCAGGTCCTTGGGGGGCGAAGATAATTCACCCCTCCACTTT
many | TRBJ1-6 | NA | TRBV5-1 | CASSLRSSYNSPLHF | TGCGCCAGCAGCTTGAGGAGCTCCTATAATTCACCCCTCCACTTT
many | TRBJ2-2 | NA | TRBV5-1 | CASSLVATNTGELFF | TGCGCCAGCAGCTTGGTAGCCACAAACACCGGGGAGCTGTTTTTT
many | TRBJ1-5 | NA | TRBV6-2/TRBV6-3 | CASSYGWGQPQHF | TGTGCCAGCAGTTACGGTTGGGGTCAGCCCCAGCATTTT
many | TRBJ1-5 | NA | TRBV5-1 | CASSLEGVRNQPQHF | TGCGCCAGCAGCTTGGAGGGGGTGCGGAATCAGCCCCAGCATTTT
many | TRBJ2-3 | NA | TRBV5-1 | CASSPTGPDTQYF | TGCGCCAGCAGCCCCACAGGGCCAGATACGCAGTATTTT
NA | TRBJ1-6 | NA | TRBV12-5 | CASGLVYRPSPLHF | TGTGCTAGTGGTTTGGTATACCGTCCCTCACCCCTCCACTTT
many | TRBJ1-2 | TRBD1 | TRBV28 | CAILAVRGEFGYGYTF | TGTGCCATCCTCGCCGTCAGGGGGGAATTCGGCTATGGCTACACCTTC